Listed here are 30 T cell receptor beta chains from one sample, sequenced in a study of tumor and adjacent non-tumor tissue in lung cancer. A modified ARM-PCR protocol with three rounds of nested PCR amplified TCRbeta. TCRdb processed the multiplex PCR reads anew with MiXCR; each CDR3 protein has one entry. The profile covers 60,000 to 90,000 distinct CDR3 sequences, with around four fifths appearing a single time and around 12% taken by the ten largest. RNA was extracted from bulk tissue without any cell sorting. The sequenced sample was lung tumor tissue. These receptors all stem from a woman aged 45-65 years with non-small cell lung cancer.

Comments on this clonotype: A much larger clone lies a single base off, so this may be a read error. The chain links TRBV10-3 to TRBJ2-7, with D possibly TRBD1 on 6 matching bases. The CDR3 length is 13 residues. Germline lookup yields CDR1 ENHRY and CDR2 SYGVKD. In DNA, the CDR3 is TGTGTCATCGAGGGGGTACCCTACTCCGAGCAGTACTTC. Translation: CVIEGVPYSEQYF.

This clonotype occurred a few times. A read error may produce the germline difference seen at one junction end. V and J are TRBV4-1 and TRBJ2-6, with a possible D match to TRBD2 (5 bases). This CDR3 contains 14 residues. Per germline, CDR1 MGHRA and CDR2 YSYEKL. CDR3: CASCQTGSLNVLTF. The CDR3 bases are TGCGCCAGCTGCCAAACGGGGTCCTTAAACGTCCTGACTTTC.

The V call is TRBV11-3, the J call TRBJ2-1; no clear D. Germline lookup yields CDR1 SGHNT and CDR2 YENEEA. The V end lost 5 bases, the J end lost 8 bases, and 13 bases lay between the germline ends. The CDR3 is made up of 13 amino acids. CDR3 region: CASSTKNEDEQFF. CDR3 bases: TGTGCCAGCAGCACAAAGAATGAGGATGAGCAGTTCTTC.

A note on this clonotype: A read error may produce the germline difference seen at one junction end. This CDR3 is CASSSAPGRGADAQYF. The CDR3 DNA follows: TGTGCCAGCAGTTCAGCTCCGGGAAGGGGAGCAGATGCGCAGTATTTT. The V call is TRBV6-1, the J call TRBJ2-3; possibly TRBD1 or TRBD2 for D (5 bases each). Germline CDR1 MNHNS, CDR2 SASEGT. This CDR3 has 16 amino acids.

As for this clonotype: Without the conserved terminal phenylalanine or tryptophan, this CDR3 likely stems from a read error. J is TRBJ1-6 and V is TRBV11-2; 8 positions agree with TRBD1. Germline CDR1 SGHAT, CDR2 FQNNGV. This CDR3 has 14 amino acids. The CDR3 nucleotides read TGTACTAGCAGCTTAGACAGGGGTAATTCACCCCTCCACCTT. Amino acids: CTSSLDRGNSPLHL.

Concerning this clonotype: An end of the junction differs from the germline gene, which may be a read error. V is TRBV28 and J is TRBJ2-1; 7 nucleotides line up with TRBD2. The CDR3 sequence is 16 residues long. Per the germline V gene, CDR1 is MDHEN and CDR2 is SYDVKM. The CDR3 loop reads CTSHYQRGRGNNEEFF. CDR3 nucleotide sequence: TGTACCAGCCATTACCAGCGGGGCCGGGGCAACAATGAGGAGTTCTTC.

In the case of this clonotype: The conserved phenylalanine or tryptophan normally closing the CDR3 is absent here, so this likely arose from a read error. The CDR3 sequence: CASKGAPGSGEKLFL. The DNA of the CDR3 is TGTGCCAGTAAGGGGGCACCCGGATCGGGTGAAAAACTGTTTTTA. The chain is built from TRBV6-1 and TRBJ1-4; 7 bases agree with TRBD1. CDR1 and CDR2 from the germline V gene are MNHNS and SASEGT. The length of the CDR3 is 15 residues. V was pared by 9 bases and J by 7 bases, with 14 bases of the junction left unmatched.

In the case of this clonotype: This clone may be a read error of a much larger clone one base away. The chain uses TRBV30 and TRBJ2-5, with TRBD2 identical over 8 bases. The CDR3 covers 14 residues. CDR1 and CDR2 from the germline V gene are GTSNPN and SVGIG (reference sequence). The trim removed 5 bases at V and 2 bases at J, leaving 7 bases unmatched. The DNA for the CDR3 is TGTGCCTGGGGAGCGGGAGCGCCTCAAGAGACCCAGTACTTC. Translating gives CAWGAGAPQETQYF. The full variable domain, with the rest looked up from reference TRBV30 and TRBJ2-5, is SQTIHQWPATLVQPVGSPLSLECTVEGTSNPNLYWYRQAAGRGLQLLFYSVGIGQISSEVPQNLSASRPQDRQFILSSKKLLLSDSGFYLCAWGAGAPQETQYFGPGTRLLVL.

This clonotype was detected only once. The conserved closing phenylalanine or tryptophan is absent in this CDR3, likely reflecting a read error. The V call is TRBV29-1, the J call TRBJ2-5; D may be TRBD1 (5 bases). From germline, CDR1 is SQVTM and CDR2 ANQGSEA. The V end lost 7 bases, the J end lost 5 bases, and 14 bases lay between the germline ends. The CDR3 is 12 residues long. CDR3 residues: CSAPTVRETQYS. DNA of the CDR3: TGCAGCGCTCCGACAGTGCGGGAGACCCAGTACTCC.

On this clonotype: This may be a read error: a much more frequent sequence differs by one nucleotide. V and J are TRBV20-1 and TRBJ1-2; the D gene is possibly TRBD1 (6 bases). The CDR3 consists of 13 residues. Looked up from germline, CDR1 is DFQATT and CDR2 is SNEGSKA (reference sequence). The CDR3 region has the DNA TGCGGTGCAGTGGACAGCACAAACTATGGCTACACCTTC. Translating it yields CGAVDSTNYGYTF.

About this clonotype itself: Germline and junction disagree at one end, which may indicate a read error. The chain uses TRBV10-3 and TRBJ2-1; D gene ambiguous. CDR3 length: 16 amino acids. CDR1 is ENHRY, CDR2 SYGVKD, per germline. In DNA, the CDR3 is TGTGCCATCAGGGCCCGGGCGGCGAACTCCTACAATGAGCGGTTCTTC. Protein product: CAIRARAANSYNERFF.

This clonotype was observed at least ten times. V is TRBV7-9 and J is TRBJ2-3, with 9 bases fitting TRBD2. Trimming at V came to 6 bases and at J to 7 bases, leaving 8 bases not matched to a gene. This CDR3 is built from 14 residues. Germline CDR1 is SEHNR and CDR2 is FQNEAQ (reference sequence). In nucleotides, the CDR3 is TGTGCCAGCAGTCGCGCGGGAGGGCCAAATACGCAGTATTTT. This translates into CASSRAGGPNTQYF.

In regard to this clonotype: A junction boundary mismatches the germline segment, possibly from a read error. The chain recombines TRBV6-6 with TRBJ2-1; 10 nucleotides match TRBD2. Germline CDR1 reads MNHNY; CDR2 reads SVGAGI (reference sequence). This CDR3 has 16 amino acids. The CDR3 is CASRDRAGGFYNELFF. CDR3 nucleotide sequence: TGTGCCAGCAGAGACAGAGCGGGAGGGTTCTACAATGAGCTGTTCTTC.

About this clonotype: This may be a read error: a much more frequent sequence differs by one nucleotide. The chain couples TRBV28 to TRBJ2-3; no clear D. Germline CDR1 MDHEN, CDR2 SYDVKM. The length of the CDR3 is 11 residues. The CDR3 region has the DNA TGTGTCAGTACTAGCACAGATACGCAGTATTTT. Translating it yields CVSTSTDTQYF.

On this clonotype itself: One end of the junction does not line up with germline, which may come from a read error. CDR3 sequence: CSTRDPAVNTETFF. In nucleotides, the CDR3 is TGCAGTACTAGAGACCCCGCGGTGAACACTGAAACTTTCTTT. This chain links TRBV20-1 with TRBJ1-1, with unresolved D. Germline CDR1 is DFQATT and CDR2 is SNEGSKA (reference sequence). The CDR3 extends over 14 amino acids.

In the case of this clonotype: A single base separates this from a much larger clone, so it may be a read error. V usage is TRBV24-1 and J usage is TRBJ2-3, with 11 bases matching TRBD2. This CDR3 comprises 16 residues. J gave up 2 bases and V 5 bases, and 5 bases lay outside the gene matches. The V gene's germline CDR1 is KGHDR and CDR2 SFDVKD. CDR3 in amino acids: CATSAALAGVTDTQYF. The CDR3 nucleotides read TGTGCCACCAGTGCGGCACTAGCGGGAGTCACAGATACGCAGTATTTT.

In regard to this clonotype: One end of the junction varies from germline; a read error may be responsible. The gene calls are TRBV5-1 and TRBJ2-6, with D unclear. Germline values: CDR1 SGHRS, CDR2 YFSETQ. This CDR3 region has 14 residues. CDR3 protein: CVSSPAPGANVLTF. The CDR3 DNA is TGCGTCAGCAGTCCAGCCCCTGGGGCCAACGTCCTGACTTTC.

This chain uses TRBV6-5 with TRBJ2-5; D gene ambiguous. Trimming took 9 bases from V and 4 from J, leaving 18 bases between them. The CDR3 runs to 14 residues. Germline V lookup: CDR1 MNHEY, CDR2 SVGAGI. In nucleotides, the CDR3 is TGTGCCAGGAGTGGATGGACCTTGGGAGAGACCCAGTACTTC. The encoded protein is CARSGWTLGETQYF.

As regards this clonotype: At one end, the junction sequence differs from germline, possibly due to a read error. The V gene is TRBV11-2, the J gene TRBJ2-7; unclear D gene. This CDR3 has 12 residues. The V gene's germline CDR1 is SGHAT and CDR2 FQNNGV. CDR3 sequence reads: CATSLGGYEHHF. CDR3 DNA: TGTGCCACCAGCTTAGGCGGCTACGAGCACCACTTC.

On this clonotype itself: The missing conserved phenylalanine or tryptophan at the end of this CDR3 makes a read error likely. The limits of the CDR3 on the DNA are not certain, so only TCRdb's listed CDR3 is given. The CDR3 here is CASSNTGGDTDTRYC. The chain couples TRBV5-1 to TRBJ2-3; the table assigns TRBD1, which was not confirmed against the DNA. Termini included, the CDR3 measures 15 amino acids. Germline CDR1 SGHRS, CDR2 YFSETQ.

Remarks on this clonotype: At one end the junction does not follow the germline gene, possibly because of a read error. The chain employs TRBV6-2 or TRBV6-3 and TRBJ2-3; 7 nucleotides agree with TRBD2. Germline V gives CDR1 MNHEY, CDR2 SVGEGT. This CDR3 spans 15 amino acids. The CDR3 DNA sequence: TGTGCCAACAGTTTTACACCGGCGGGAGAAATTACGCAGTATTTT. Amino acids: CANSFTPAGEITQYF.

The sample holds one count of this clonotype. The CDR3 ends on some other residue instead of the conserved phenylalanine or tryptophan, so this is likely a read error. J is TRBJ2-7 and V is TRBV12-3 or TRBV12-4; no firm D call. There are 12 residues in the CDR3. Trimming shortened V by 4 bases and J by 5 bases, and 9 bases separated the two germline ends. The CDR3 region is CASSWYGNEQYL. CDR3 DNA: TGTGCCAGCAGTTGGTACGGTAACGAGCAGTACTTA.

The chain joins TRBV29-1 to TRBJ2-5, with D possibly being TRBD2 (5 bases). The CDR3 extends over 12 amino acids. Germline-derived CDR1 and CDR2 are SQVTM and ANQGSEA. V was pared by 7 bases and J by 13 bases, with 22 bases between. CDR3 sequence reads: CSGSRTGESRYF. CDR3 DNA sequence: TGCAGCGGGAGTAGAACCGGGGAGAGCCGGTACTTC.

There are a few counts of this clonotype. The chain employs TRBV20-1 and TRBJ1-6; no firm D call. Germline values: CDR1 DFQATT, CDR2 SNEGSKA (reference sequence). The CDR3 spans 13 residues. V lost 6 bases and J 11 bases, leaving 17 bases between the germline ends. The CDR3 nucleotides read TGCAGTGCGTTCGAACGGTTAAATCCACCCCTCCACTTT. Translating it yields CSAFERLNPPLHF.

The chain uses TRBV7-3 and TRBJ2-7; a weak D match, TRBD1 (5 bases). V gave up 4 bases and J gave up 4 bases, with 17 bases separating them. The CDR3 loop spans 15 amino acids. Germline V gene lookup returns CDR1 SGHTA and CDR2 FQGTGA. DNA for the CDR3: TGTGCCAGCAGCTCCCAGGGTGGCCCTGTTTACGAGCAGTACTTC. This gives the protein CASSSQGGPVYEQYF.

The rearrangement joins TRBV2 to TRBJ1-6; D remains ambiguous. V was pared by 8 bases and J by 5 bases, with 10 bases between. Looked up from germline, CDR1 is SNHLY and CDR2 is FYNNEI. CDR3 length: 13 amino acids. The CDR3 sequence: CASQGSNNSPLHF. CDR3 in DNA: TGTGCCAGCCAAGGCAGTAATAATTCACCCCTCCACTTT.

This clonotype was found once. Mismatch with germline at one junction end may stem from a read error. CDR3 sequence: CTSSQDGGGGPYNEQFF. The CDR3 DNA sequence: TGTACCAGTAGCCAAGATGGGGGTGGCGGGCCCTACAATGAGCAGTTCTTC. The chain employs TRBV4-2 and TRBJ2-1; D may be TRBD1 or TRBD2 (5 bases each). The CDR3 totals 17 residues. Germline CDR1 and CDR2: LGHNA and YNFKEQ.

The V call is TRBV27, the J call TRBJ2-7; 10 bases agree with TRBD1. Per the germline V gene, CDR1 is MNHEY and CDR2 is SMNVEV (reference sequence). This CDR3 region has 13 residues. J gave up 3 bases and V 6 bases, and 2 bases lay outside the gene matches. The CDR3 here is CASRWTGGYEQYF. CDR3 nucleotide sequence: TGTGCCAGCAGATGGACAGGGGGCTACGAGCAGTACTTC.

In the case of this clonotype: One end of the junction does not line up with germline, which may come from a read error. This rearrangement joins TRBV29-1 to TRBJ2-1, with no clear D. This CDR3 is 17 amino acids long. Germline V gene lookup returns CDR1 SQVTM and CDR2 ANQGSEA. CDR3 sequence reads: CRVEDLGGWSSYNEQFF. CDR3 coding DNA: TGCAGGGTTGAAGATCTAGGCGGCTGGAGCTCCTATAATGAGCAGTTCTTC.

This clonotype has a count of ten or more. A read error may explain this, as a much larger clone is one base away. This chain links TRBV12-3 or TRBV12-4 with TRBJ2-1; tentatively, D is TRBD1 or TRBD2 (6 bases each). The CDR3 is 11 residues long. Trimming left V 1 base short and J 14 bases short, with 9 bases between. CDR3 in amino acids: CASSLEGEEFF. CDR3 sequence (DNA): TGTGCCAGCAGTTTAGAGGGGGAGGAGTTCTTC.